This T cell receptor beta chain was sequenced during a study of T-cell memory formation after mild COVID-19. At the level of the study: Largely donor-specific sequence clusters came from a couple of donors.

The CDR3 extends over 13 amino acids. V gave up 0 bases and J gave up 7 bases, with 10 bases separating them. The germline V gene has CDR1 SGHVS and CDR2 FNYEAQ. 5'RACE with constant-segment primers yielded barcoded, UMI-tagged TCR alpha and TCR beta cDNA libraries. Via MiXCR, TCRdb re-called the 5' RACE reads, giving one row per CDR3 protein. The sample records approximately 260,000 distinct CDR3 sequences, about a sixth being singletons. Broader study findings: Contracting clones from day 15 to 85 had balanced CD4/CD8; later expanders favoured CD4+.

A word on this clonotype: The antigen is unknown.

This receptor was taken from a man younger than 35 who had mild COVID-19 (a few samples of this study predate the infection). Cell type and time point are not known. Input material: PBMCs or a T cell subset sorted from them (not recorded which). This sequence joins TRBV7-6 and TRBJ2-7; D perhaps matches TRBD2 (5 bases). The CDR3 sequence is CASSLAVRDEQYF. CDR3 bases: TGTGCCAGCAGCTTAGCGGTCCGGGATGAGCAGTACTTC.